This T cell receptor beta chain was observed in a study of CD8+ T cells in alopecia areata. Background on the study: Scoring treated patients' severity relied on the percentage of scalp area affected.

As for treatment: oral pan-JAK inhibitor, 5-10 mg twice daily. Sequencing used cDNA as its template, made by extracting RNA and reverse transcribing it. Measured with immunoSEQ multiplex PCR; TCRdb has only the in-frame clones, and not every one. The data contain 150,000 to 250,000 clones, 45% to 65% of them singletons. V lost 5 bases and J lost 6; bases outside the gene matches: 7. Germline V lookup: CDR1 SEHNR, CDR2 FQNEAQ (reference sequence). The CDR3 covers 13 residues. The V call is TRBV7-9, the J call TRBJ2-7, with 7 bases fitting TRBD2. This receptor was identified in a human donor with alopecia areata. The starting material was CD4+ T cells sorted from blood, obtained at week 4, from a patient treated with tofacitinib. The DNA of the CDR3 is TGTGCCAGCAGCCCCCCGGGGGAGGGCGAGCAGTACTTC. It is translated as CASSPPGEGEQYF.